This TCR beta chain was sequenced in a study of blood T cell repertoires in COVID-19. At the level of the study: Sites across the United States, Italy and Spain contributed samples from acute and convalescent COVID-19. Sample material is recorded as cDNA or gDNA derived from T cells, B-cell-depleted T cells, or PBMCs.

Followed over time, Seattle patients had been enrolled while infection was active. This CDR3 is 16 amino acids long. Unmatched junction bases numbered 8, after V lost 0 bases and J lost 5 bases. Germline V gene lookup returns CDR1 SGHRS and CDR2 YFSETQ. This table comes from immunoSEQ multiplex PCR, and its TCRdb copy is limited to in-frame clones, with some not included. The sample consists of about 130,000 clones, around 75% of them appearing once. The TCR comes from a woman in her seventies with COVID-19, enrolled during active disease. The specimen was peripheral blood. This rearrangement joins TRBV5-1 to TRBJ2-1; 7 positions match TRBD2. The CDR3 DNA reads TGCGCCAGCAGCTTGGTTCGGGGGGAGGTGGACAATGAGCAGTTCTTC. This encodes CASSLVRGEVDNEQFF. The full variable domain, its missing parts supplied by reference TRBV5-1 and TRBJ2-1, is KAGVTQTPRYLIKTRGQQVTLSCSPISGHRSVSWYQQTPGQGLQFLFEYFSETQRNKGNFPGRFSGRQFSNSRSEMNVSTLELGDSALYLCASSLVRGEVDNEQFFGPGTRLTVL.